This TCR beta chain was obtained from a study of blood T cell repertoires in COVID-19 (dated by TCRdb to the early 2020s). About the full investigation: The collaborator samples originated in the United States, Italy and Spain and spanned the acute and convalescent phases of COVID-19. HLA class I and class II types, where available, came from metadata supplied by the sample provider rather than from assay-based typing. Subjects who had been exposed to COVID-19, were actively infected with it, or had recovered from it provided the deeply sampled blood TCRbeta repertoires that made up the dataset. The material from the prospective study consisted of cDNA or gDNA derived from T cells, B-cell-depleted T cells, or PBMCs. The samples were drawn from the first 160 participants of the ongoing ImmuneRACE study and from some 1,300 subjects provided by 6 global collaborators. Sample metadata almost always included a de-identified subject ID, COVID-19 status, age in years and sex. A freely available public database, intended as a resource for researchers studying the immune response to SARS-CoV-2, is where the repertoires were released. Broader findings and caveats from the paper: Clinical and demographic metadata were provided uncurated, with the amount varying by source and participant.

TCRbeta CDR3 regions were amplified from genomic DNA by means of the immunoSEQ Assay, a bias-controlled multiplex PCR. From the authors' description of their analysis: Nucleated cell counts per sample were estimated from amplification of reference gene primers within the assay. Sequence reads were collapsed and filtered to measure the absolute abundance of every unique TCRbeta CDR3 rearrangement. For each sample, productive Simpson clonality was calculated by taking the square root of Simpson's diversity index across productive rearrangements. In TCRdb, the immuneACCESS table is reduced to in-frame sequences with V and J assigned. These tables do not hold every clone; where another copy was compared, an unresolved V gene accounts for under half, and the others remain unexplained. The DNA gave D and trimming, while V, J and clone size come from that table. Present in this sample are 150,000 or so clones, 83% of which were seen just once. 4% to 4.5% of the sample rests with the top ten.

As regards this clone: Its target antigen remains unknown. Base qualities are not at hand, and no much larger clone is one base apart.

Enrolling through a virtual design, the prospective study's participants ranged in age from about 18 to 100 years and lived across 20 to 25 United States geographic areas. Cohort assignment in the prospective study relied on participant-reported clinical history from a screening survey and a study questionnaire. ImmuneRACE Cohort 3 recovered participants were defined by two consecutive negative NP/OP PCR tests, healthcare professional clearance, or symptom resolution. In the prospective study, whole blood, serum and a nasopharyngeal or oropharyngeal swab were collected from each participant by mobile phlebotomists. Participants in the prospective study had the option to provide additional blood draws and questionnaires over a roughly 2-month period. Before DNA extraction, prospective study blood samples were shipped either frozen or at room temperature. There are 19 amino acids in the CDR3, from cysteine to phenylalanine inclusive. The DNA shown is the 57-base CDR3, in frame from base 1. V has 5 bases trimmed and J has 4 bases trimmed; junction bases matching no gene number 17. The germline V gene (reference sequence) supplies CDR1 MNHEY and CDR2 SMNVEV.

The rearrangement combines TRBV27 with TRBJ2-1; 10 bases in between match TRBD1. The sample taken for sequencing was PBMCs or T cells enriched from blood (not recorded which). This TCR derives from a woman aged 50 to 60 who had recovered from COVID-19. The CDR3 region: CASSHLGQGFWAQYNEQFF. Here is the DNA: TGTGCCAGCAGTCACCTGGGACAGGGGTTTTGGGCTCAATACAATGAGCAGTTCTTC.